This TCR beta chain derives from a study of blood T cell repertoires in COVID-19. Original handling: Amplifying reference gene primers gave estimates of nucleated cell counts. Here immunoSEQ multiplex PCR was the method, and the copy in TCRdb shows in-frame clones only, minus some. That table supplies the V and J calls and clone size; D and trimming were determined from the DNA. Altogether some 70,000 clones are present, about 85% being singletons, with the ten largest covering 13%. During active infection, Seattle patients enrolled and were then monitored through disease. CDR3 length: 14 amino acids. V dropped 6 bases and J dropped 3; count of bases not matched to a gene: 4. CDR1 MNHEY and CDR2 SVGAGI come from the germline V gene.

This clonotype was obtained from a middle-aged man with COVID-19, enrolled during active disease. The chain carries TRBV6-5 and TRBJ1-1; 10 nucleotides line up with TRBD1. Sequencing used peripheral blood. The CDR3 sequence is CASSKDRGDTEAFF. The CDR3, as DNA: TGTGCCAGCAGCAAGGACAGGGGGGACACTGAAGCTTTCTTT.